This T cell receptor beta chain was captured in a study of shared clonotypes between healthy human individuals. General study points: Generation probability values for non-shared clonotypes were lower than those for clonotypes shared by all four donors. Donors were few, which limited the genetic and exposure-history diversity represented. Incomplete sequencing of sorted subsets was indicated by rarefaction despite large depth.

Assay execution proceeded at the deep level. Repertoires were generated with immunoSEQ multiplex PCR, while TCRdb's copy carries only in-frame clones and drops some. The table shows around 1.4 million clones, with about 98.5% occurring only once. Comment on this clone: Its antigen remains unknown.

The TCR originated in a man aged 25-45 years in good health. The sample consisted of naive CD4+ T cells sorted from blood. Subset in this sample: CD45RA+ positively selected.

The CDR3 nucleotides are TGTGCCAGCAGCTTAGTTGGGCGGTTTGGCGGGAACACCTACGAGCAGTACTTC. This codes for CASSLVGRFGGNTYEQYF. The chain links TRBV7-8 to TRBJ2-7; D possibly corresponds to TRBD2 (6 bases). The CDR3 length is 18 residues. The ends were cut back, 1 base at V and 2 bases at J, with 21 bases in the middle. The germline V gene has CDR1 SGHVS and CDR2 FQNEAQ.